The 16 T cell receptor beta chains reported below all come from one sample, sequenced in a study of shared clonotypes between healthy human individuals (TCRdb year 2020). CD8 naive samples were obtained by positive selection for CCR7 among CD45RO-negative cells, yielding a CD45RA+CCR7+ population from which TemRA cells were excluded. The library came from the immunoSEQ multiplex PCR assay. This immuneACCESS table, as held by TCRdb, lists in-frame sequences with V and J called but not all clones. Of the missing ones, under half trace to an unresolved V gene in checked studies; the others have no known cause. The sample contains about 2 million clones, about 95% of them found a single time. About 1.1% of the sample belongs to the ten largest clones. Material for sequencing was naive CD8+ T cells sorted from blood. This sample's cell subset or site label indicates: CD45RA+CCR7+. The receptors were gathered from a man between 18 and 29 years old in good health.

V usage is TRBV21-1 and J usage is TRBJ2-7; the table's D call of TRBD1 was not tested on the DNA. TRBV21-1 is a known pseudogene. This CDR3 comprises 16 residues. The CDR3 DNA reads as TGTGCCAGCAGCAAAGATTCGACAGGGGGCTCCTACGAGCAGTACTTC. Residues: CASSKDSTGGSYEQYF.

The chain carries TRBV5-1 and TRBJ2-1; 12 nucleotides agree with TRBD2. Germline lookup yields CDR1 SGHRS and CDR2 YFSETQ. This CDR3 spans 18 amino acids. V shed 2 bases and J 4 bases; nucleotides not matched to a gene: 10. In DNA form, the CDR3 reads TGCGCCAGCAGCTTCGCGAGACTAGCGGGAGTATCGTACAATGAGCAGTTCTTC. Its protein is CASSFARLAGVSYNEQFF.

The chain joins TRBV20-1 to TRBJ2-7; D remains unclear. This CDR3 region has 10 residues. The V gene's germline CDR1 is DFQATT and CDR2 SNEGSKA (reference sequence). Trimming left V 3 bases short and J 7 bases short, with 7 bases between. CDR3 amino acids: CSARWGEQYF. CDR3 nucleotide sequence: TGCAGTGCTAGGTGGGGTGAGCAGTACTTC.

The rearrangement uses TRBV6-5 and TRBJ1-2, with no clear D. There are 14 residues in the CDR3. Germline lookup yields CDR1 MNHEY and CDR2 SVGAGI. The ends were cut back, 3 bases at V and 7 bases at J, with 15 bases in the middle. The CDR3 DNA sequence: TGTGCCAGCAGTTATTCTCCCCTCCCGACTGGCTACACCTTC. Its translation: CASSYSPLPTGYTF.

Note on this clone: Other DNA sequences within the sample encode an identical CDR3. V is TRBV19 and J is TRBJ2-7, with 8 bases aligning to TRBD1. V gave up 1 base and J gave up 0 bases; unmatched junction bases: 2. From germline, CDR1 is LNHDA and CDR2 SQIVND (reference sequence). The CDR3 runs 15 residues. The CDR3 spells CASSIGTGPSYEQYF. DNA for the CDR3: TGTGCCAGTAGTATAGGGACAGGGCCCTCCTACGAGCAGTACTTC.

In its sample, this clone was seen a few times. Other DNA sequences in this sample translate to the same CDR3. This rearrangement joins TRBV27 to TRBJ2-2; D gene ambiguous. V was clipped by 5 bases and J by 3 bases, with 4 bases between them. CDR3 length equals 12 residues. CDR1 is MNHEY and CDR2 is SMNVEV in the germline V gene (reference sequence). The CDR3 coding sequence is TGTGCCAGCAGTCCTTACACCGGGGAGCTGTTTTTT. Translating gives CASSPYTGELFF.

The rearrangement joins TRBV7-6 to TRBJ2-5; 8 bases are a match to TRBD2. V shed 5 bases, J shed 2 bases, and the junction held 7 bases outside the gene matches. The germline V gene has CDR1 SGHVS and CDR2 FNYEAQ. The CDR3 covers 15 residues. CDR3 residues: CASSTETSAQETQYF. CDR3 DNA sequence: TGTGCCAGCAGCACCGAGACTAGCGCACAAGAGACCCAGTACTTC.

V is TRBV5-4 and J is TRBJ2-2, with a weak D call TRBD2 (6 bases). The CDR3 contains 16 residues. Germline assignment: CDR1 SGHNT and CDR2 YYREEE (reference sequence). With 6 bases removed from V and 2 bases from J, the gap between germline ends came to 17 bases. The CDR3 spells CASNLQASANTGELFF. As DNA, the CDR3 is TGTGCCAGCAACCTACAAGCTAGCGCCAACACCGGGGAGCTGTTTTTT.

Points on this clone: This sample includes further DNA sequences coding for the same CDR3. The CDR3 nucleotides read TGCAGCGTGAGGACAGGGTCCTACGAGCAGTACTTC. Translating gives CSVRTGSYEQYF. The chain links TRBV29-1 to TRBJ2-7; 8 bases map to TRBD1. Germline V gene data show CDR1 as SQVTM and CDR2 as ANQGSEA. V lost 6 bases to trimming and J lost 1 base; unmatched junction nucleotides: 2. The CDR3 is 12 residues long.

The CDR3 sequence is CATSLGELDEQYF. The CDR3, as DNA: TGTGCCACCAGCTTAGGGGAGCTGGACGAGCAGTACTTC. V and J are TRBV28 and TRBJ2-7; TRBD1 or TRBD2 may be the D gene (5 bases each). Germline assignment: CDR1 MDHEN and CDR2 SYDVKM. V lost 10 bases and J 5 bases, leaving 18 bases between the germline ends. The CDR3 has 13 amino acids.

This chain joins TRBV15 and TRBJ2-1; D is ambiguous. The CDR3 sequence is 11 residues long. The germline V and J ends were trimmed by 3 bases and 10 bases, with 7 bases remaining between them. Germline CDR1 is LNHNV and CDR2 is YYDKDF (reference sequence). CDR3 bases: TGTGCCACCAGCAGGGCCGAGGAGCAGTTCTTC. As protein: CATSRAEEQFF.

The chain joins TRBV9 to TRBJ1-2; 8 bases are shared with TRBD1. The V gene end was trimmed by 4 bases and the J gene end by 2 bases; junction bases not matched to a gene: 13. CDR3 length equals 17 residues. The germline CDR1 and CDR2 sequences are SGDLS and YYNGEE. CDR3 coding DNA: TGTGCCAGCAGCCCGAAGACAGGGGAAAACTCGAACTATGGCTACACCTTC. Its protein is CASSPKTGENSNYGYTF.

The V call is TRBV10-3, the J call TRBJ2-1; D is unresolved. CDR1 is ENHRY, CDR2 SYGVKD, per germline. The V gene lost 4 bases and the J gene lost 8 bases, with 12 bases spanning the gap. The CDR3 spans 13 residues. CDR3 sequence: CAISGPVSDEQFF. The CDR3, as DNA: TGTGCCATCAGTGGCCCAGTAAGCGATGAGCAGTTCTTC.

This chain connects TRBV5-1 to TRBJ1-1; 10 bases align to TRBD1. CDR3 length: 15 amino acids. Germline V gene lookup returns CDR1 SGHRS and CDR2 YFSETQ. Trimming removed 0 bases from V and 3 bases from J; junction bases left unmatched: 2. The CDR3 loop is CASSLVGQGYTEAFF. The CDR3 DNA sequence: TGCGCCAGCAGCTTGGTGGGACAGGGGTACACTGAAGCTTTCTTT.

Of note for this clone: The junction departs from the called germline gene at one end, perhaps through a read error. Additional DNA sequences in this sample encode the identical CDR3. The chain employs TRBV28 and TRBJ1-1; D gene unclear. The CDR3 extends over 14 amino acids. The germline CDR1 and CDR2 sequences are MDHEN and SYDVKM. As DNA, the CDR3 is TGCGCCAGCAGTTTATTGATCATGAACACTGAAGCTTTCTTT. Amino acids: CASSLLIMNTEAFF.

The CDR3 sequence is CASTLDSANTEAFF. In DNA, the CDR3 is TGCGCCAGCACCCTGGACAGTGCGAACACTGAAGCTTTCTTT. J is TRBJ1-1 and V is TRBV5-1; possibly TRBD1 for D (6 bases). CDR1 and CDR2 from the germline V gene are SGHRS and YFSETQ. The V and J ends lost 6 bases and 1 base respectively, with 13 bases between them. The CDR3 runs 14 residues.